This passage covers 22 T cell receptor beta chains from one sample sequenced in a study of blood T cell repertoires in COVID-19. Measured with immunoSEQ multiplex PCR; TCRdb has only the in-frame clones, and not every one. The sample records about 170,000 clones, approximately 86% being singletons. Sequencing used peripheral blood. The receptors stem from a woman aged 80 or over in a cohort sampled during active or convalescent COVID-19.

The V and J genes are TRBV5-6 and TRBJ2-7; 10 bases align to TRBD2. The trim removed 1 base at V and 4 bases at J, leaving 5 bases unmatched. Germline V gene data show CDR1 as SGHDT and CDR2 as YYEEEE. This CDR3 is 15 amino acids long. CDR3 DNA: TGTGCCAGCAGCTTGTTCGGGACTAGCGATTACGAGCAGTACTTC. It codes for CASSLFGTSDYEQYF.

The chain recombines TRBV11-3 with TRBJ1-2; 8 nucleotides line up with TRBD1. Germline CDR1 and CDR2: SGHNT and YENEEA. The CDR3 extends over 14 amino acids. V was clipped by 0 bases and J by 8 bases; unmatched bases: 5. Here the CDR3 DNA reads TGTGCCAGCAGCTTAGAGTCAGGGGGCGCGGGCTACACCTTC. As protein: CASSLESGGAGYTF.

The genes are TRBV7-8 and TRBJ1-3; D remains unclear. Between the trimmed V and J ends, which lost 5 bases and 6 bases, there was a span of 17 bases. Germline V gene data show CDR1 as SGHVS and CDR2 as FQNEAQ. The CDR3 has 15 residues. This chain's CDR3 is CASSPGIGLTNTIYF. CDR3 coding DNA: TGTGCCAGCAGCCCGGGAATAGGGCTTACAAACACCATATATTTT. The complete variable domain, with remaining parts taken from reference TRBV7-8 and TRBJ1-3, reads GAGVSQSPRYKVAKRGQDVALRCDPISGHVSLFWYQQALGQGPEFLTYFQNEAQLDKSGLPSDRFFAERPEGSVSTLKIQRTQQEDSAVYLCASSPGIGLTNTIYFGEGSWLTVV.

The chain joins TRBV5-6 to TRBJ1-2; tentatively, D is TRBD1 (5 bases). Between the trimmed V and J ends, which lost 6 bases and 8 bases, there was a span of 14 bases. Germline V CDR1 and CDR2: SGHDT, YYEEEE. The CDR3 runs 12 residues. CDR3 coding DNA: TGTGCCAGCACCCCTGGGGGGGTCGGCTACACCTTC. Translating gives CASTPGGVGYTF.

The chain is built from TRBV9 and TRBJ1-4; weak D call: TRBD1 (6 bases). The CDR3 totals 14 residues. V gave up 2 bases and J gave up 2 bases, with 7 bases separating them. Germline V gene data show CDR1 as SGDLS and CDR2 as YYNGEE. DNA for the CDR3: TGTGCCAGCAGCGTTCAGGGGACTAATGAAAAACTGTTTTTT. It codes for CASSVQGTNEKLFF.

The rearrangement uses TRBV5-4 and TRBJ1-1, with D perhaps matching TRBD1 (6 bases). CDR3 length: 15 amino acids. The germline V gene encodes CDR1 SGHNT and CDR2 YYREEE (reference sequence). Deletions cut 0 bases from V and 4 bases from J, with 13 bases between. For the CDR3, the DNA is TGTGCCAGCAGCTTGGCAGGACTCAGGGGCACTGAAGCTTTCTTT. Amino acid sequence: CASSLAGLRGTEAFF.

The V call is TRBV24-1, the J call TRBJ1-1, with D possibly being TRBD1 (6 bases). V lost 5 bases to trimming and J lost 11 bases, with 20 bases between them. From germline, CDR1 is KGHDR and CDR2 SFDVKD. The CDR3 extends over 14 amino acids. CDR3 in amino acids: CATSGQEIWGRAFF. In nucleotides, the CDR3 is TGTGCCACCAGTGGTCAGGAGATATGGGGGCGGGCTTTCTTT.

The J gene is TRBJ1-4, the V gene TRBV5-1; D gene unclear. V was trimmed by 1 base and J by 2 bases, leaving 9 bases between them. Per germline, CDR1 SGHRS and CDR2 YFSETQ. The CDR3 extends over 15 amino acids. This CDR3 reads CASSLYPGTNEKLFF. Written as DNA, the CDR3 is TGCGCCAGCAGCTTGTACCCAGGTACTAATGAAAAACTGTTTTTT.

The chain links TRBV10-3 to TRBJ1-2; D call uncertain. Trimming cost V 3 bases and J 2 bases, with 13 bases left between them. Germline CDR1 is ENHRY and CDR2 is SYGVKD. The CDR3 has 15 residues. In nucleotides, the CDR3 is TGTGCCATCAGTGAACAGTTAAGACGAAACTATGGCTACACCTTC. It is translated as CAISEQLRRNYGYTF.

The chain uses TRBV4-1 and TRBJ1-5; the match to TRBD1 covers 7 bases. CDR1 is MGHRA and CDR2 is YSYEKL in the germline V gene. The CDR3 contains 17 residues. V gave up 4 bases and J gave up 2 bases; unmatched junction bases: 11. CDR3 protein: CASSPRGGGDGNQPQHF. The CDR3 region has the DNA TGCGCCAGCAGCCCCCGAGGAGGGGGCGATGGCAATCAGCCCCAGCATTTT.

The chain is built from TRBV11-2 and TRBJ2-3; D might be TRBD1 (6 bases). This CDR3 is 15 amino acids long. With 1 base removed from V and 0 bases from J, the gap between germline ends came to 8 bases. The V gene's germline CDR1 is SGHAT and CDR2 FQNNGV. CDR3: CASSLGGGSTDTQYF. As DNA, the CDR3 is TGTGCCAGCAGCTTAGGAGGGGGAAGCACAGATACGCAGTATTTT.

The CDR3: CASSIWTGGGPNYGYTF. In nucleotides, the CDR3 is TGTGCCAGTAGTATCTGGACAGGGGGCGGCCCGAACTATGGCTACACCTTC. The rearrangement uses TRBV19 and TRBJ1-2; TRBD1 aligns across 11 bases. This CDR3 contains 17 residues. The junction had 8 bases not matched to a gene; V was cut back by 3 bases and J by 2 bases. Looked up from germline, CDR1 is LNHDA and CDR2 is SQIVND (reference sequence).

The chain couples TRBV7-9 to TRBJ2-1; perhaps TRBD2 as D (6 bases). V was shortened by 4 bases and J by 4 bases, with 8 bases between the two germline ends. The CDR3 length is 13 residues. Looked up from germline, CDR1 is SEHNR and CDR2 is FQNEAQ (reference sequence). CDR3 coding DNA: TGTGCCAGCAGCTCGGGAGCTTACAATGAGCAGTTCTTC. It specifies CASSSGAYNEQFF.

J is TRBJ1-5 and V is TRBV30; no clear D gene. V dropped 0 bases and J dropped 5 bases, with 11 bases sitting between them. The germline V gene encodes CDR1 GTSNPN and CDR2 SVGIG (reference sequence). This CDR3 contains 14 residues. The CDR3 spells CAWSVPQNYQPQHF. The CDR3 DNA reads as TGTGCCTGGAGTGTACCACAGAATTATCAGCCCCAGCATTTT.

The V gene is TRBV7-2, the J gene TRBJ1-2; D unclear. The V end was cut by 6 bases, the J end by 6 bases, with 5 bases between. The CDR3 contains 10 residues. In germline, CDR1 is SGHTA, CDR2 FQGNSA. CDR3 sequence (DNA): TGTGCCAGCAGAACAAATGGCTACACCTTC. This encodes CASRTNGYTF.

The chain has TRBV21-1 and TRBJ1-4; the table calls TRBD1, which could not be checked here. TRBV21-1 is reported as a pseudogene. This CDR3 region has 17 residues. The CDR3 loop is CASSGRDTNTANEKLFF. For the CDR3, the DNA is TGTGCCAGCAGCGGCCGGGACACTAATACAGCTAATGAAAAACTGTTTTTT.

The CDR3 is CASSLGYRGTEAFF. As DNA, the CDR3 is TGTGCCAGCAGCTTAGGGTATCGGGGCACTGAAGCTTTCTTT. V and J are TRBV11-2 and TRBJ1-1; D is ambiguous. Germline V gene data show CDR1 as SGHAT and CDR2 as FQNNGV. The CDR3 is made up of 14 amino acids. V was cut by 1 base and J by 4 bases, with 10 bases left in between.

This chain connects TRBV14 to TRBJ1-2, with D unresolved. Trimming pared 4 bases from V and 1 base from J, leaving 25 bases between. This CDR3 has 19 amino acids. The germline gives CDR1 SGHDN, CDR2 FVKESK. The CDR3 sequence is CASSRRKPGREIINYGYTF. The CDR3 DNA reads as TGTGCCAGCAGCCGTCGGAAACCTGGGCGTGAGATAATTAACTATGGCTACACCTTC.

For the CDR3, the DNA is TGTGCCTGGAGGGGAACGGGACAGATAACAACTAATGAAAAACTGTTTTTT. The encoded protein is CAWRGTGQITTNEKLFF. The rearrangement joins TRBV30 to TRBJ1-4; 7 nucleotides line up with TRBD1. V shed 3 bases and J 0 bases; nucleotides not matched to a gene: 10. The CDR3 totals 17 residues. CDR1 and CDR2 (germline): GTSNPN, SVGIG (reference sequence). Using reference TRBV30 and TRBJ1-4 for the parts outside the CDR3, the full variable domain is SQTIHQWPATLVQPVGSPLSLECTVEGTSNPNLYWYRQAAGRGLQLLFYSVGIGQISSEVPQNLSASRPQDRQFILSSKKLLLSDSGFYLCAWRGTGQITTNEKLFFGSGTQLSVL.

The chain recombines TRBV4-2 with TRBJ2-1, with 11 bases aligning to TRBD2. This CDR3 is 16 amino acids long. J gave up 3 bases and V 4 bases, and 5 bases lay outside the gene matches. The germline gives CDR1 LGHNA, CDR2 YNFKEQ. The CDR3: CASSLETSGNYNEQFF. Here the CDR3 DNA reads TGTGCCAGCAGCCTGGAGACTAGCGGGAACTACAATGAGCAGTTCTTC.

The CDR3 bases are TGTGCCAGCAGCTTAGATCCTTCCAGGGGAAGCTACGAGCAGTACTTC. As protein: CASSLDPSRGSYEQYF. The rearrangement joins TRBV11-3 to TRBJ2-7, with a weak D call TRBD1 (6 bases). The CDR3 sequence is 16 residues long. The V and J ends lost 0 bases and 3 bases respectively, with 15 bases between them. Germline V gene sequence: CDR1 SGHNT, CDR2 YENEEA.

The chain uses TRBV19 and TRBJ1-4, with 7 positions matching TRBD1. Germline assignment: CDR1 LNHDA and CDR2 SQIVND (reference sequence). The CDR3 has 14 residues. V lost 5 bases to trimming and J lost 8 bases; unmatched junction nucleotides: 8. CDR3 sequence reads: CASSYRQGLEKLFF. The CDR3, as DNA: TGTGCCAGTAGTTACCGACAGGGATTAGAAAAACTGTTTTTT.